What follows are 9 T cell receptor beta chains derived from one specimen sequenced in a study of T cell clones after liver transplantation. Sequencing used immunoSEQ multiplex PCR; TCRdb keeps in-frame clones, though not all of them. Among 9,500 to 10,000 clones listed, 55% to 85% were seen once. Sequences were derived from CD8+ T cells from blood, sampled at the approximately 15-month timepoint. These receptors originate from a human patient who received a liver transplant. Some T cells may be provided by the graft donor.

V gene TRBV6-6 combines with J gene TRBJ1-1, with 7 positions matching TRBD1. Germline V gives CDR1 MNHNY, CDR2 SVGAGI (reference sequence). The CDR3 spans 12 residues. V lost 4 bases to trimming and J lost 8 bases; unmatched junction nucleotides: 4. CDR3 DNA sequence: TGTGCCAGCAGTTGGGACAGCGAAGAAGCTTTCTTT. Its protein is CASSWDSEEAFF.

This rearrangement joins TRBV11-2 to TRBJ1-1; tentative D call: TRBD1 (6 bases). The V end was cut by 4 bases, the J end by 6 bases, with 18 bases between. CDR1 and CDR2 from the germline V gene are SGHAT and FQNNGV. There are 15 residues in the CDR3. The CDR3 DNA reads as TGTGCCAGCAGCTCCGGTGTACAGGGATTCGCTGAAGCTTTCTTT. It is translated as CASSSGVQGFAEAFF.

The chain has TRBV6-1 and TRBJ2-7; 7 bases map to TRBD1. With 6 bases clipped from V and 5 bases from J, the junction kept 7 bases outside the gene matches. This CDR3 is 13 amino acids long. Germline assignment: CDR1 MNHNS and CDR2 SASEGT. The CDR3 here is CASRHNRGHEQYF. In DNA form, the CDR3 reads TGTGCCAGCAGGCACAACAGGGGCCACGAGCAGTACTTC.

V gene TRBV29-1 combines with J gene TRBJ2-2, with 8 nucleotides matching TRBD1. Trimming cost V 1 base and J 5 bases; bases outside gene matches: 9. This CDR3 region has 16 residues. Germline V CDR1 and CDR2: SQVTM, ANQGSEA. CDR3 protein: CSVEGTTGVGTGELFF. CDR3 coding DNA: TGCAGCGTTGAAGGGACGACAGGGGTCGGTACCGGGGAGCTGTTTTTT.

The genes are TRBV30 and TRBJ2-2; 7 nucleotides line up with TRBD1. CDR3 length: 17 amino acids. The germline CDR1 and CDR2 sequences are GTSNPN and SVGIG (reference sequence). Trimming at V came to 2 bases and at J to 4 bases, leaving 13 bases not matched to a gene. Here the CDR3 reads CAWSLTGHPTPTGELFF. The DNA of the CDR3 is TGTGCCTGGAGTTTGACAGGGCATCCCACGCCCACCGGGGAGCTGTTTTTT.

This clone has more than one count but fewer than ten. The V gene is TRBV28, the J gene TRBJ1-5; TRBD1 is a possible D gene (6 bases). This CDR3 has 14 amino acids. Trimming removed 5 bases at V and 6 bases at J, with 14 bases between. Germline loops: CDR1 MDHEN, CDR2 SYDVKM. The CDR3 loop is CASSIQGFGQPQHF. As DNA, the CDR3 is TGTGCCAGCAGTATACAGGGATTTGGTCAGCCCCAGCATTTT.

The chain is built from TRBV19 and TRBJ2-7; D possibly corresponds to TRBD1 (5 bases). Germline V gene lookup returns CDR1 LNHDA and CDR2 SQIVND (reference sequence). V was clipped by 3 bases and J by 3 bases, with 12 bases between them. This CDR3 comprises 14 residues. The CDR3 DNA reads TGTGCCAGTAGTATGTCGACAGACTTCTACGAGCAGTACTTC. Its translation: CASSMSTDFYEQYF.

The chain recombines TRBV7-9 with TRBJ2-3, with TRBD2 identical over 12 bases. CDR3 length: 18 residues. In germline, CDR1 is SEHNR, CDR2 FQNEAQ (reference sequence). V gave up 5 bases and J gave up 0 bases; unmatched junction bases: 9. This CDR3 reads CASSLLRTSGESTDTQYF. Here the CDR3 DNA reads TGTGCCAGCAGCCTACTTCGGACTAGCGGGGAAAGCACAGATACGCAGTATTTT.

The CDR3 spells CASSPGSTDTQYF. The CDR3 coding sequence is TGTGCCAGTAGTCCGGGAAGCACAGATACGCAGTATTTT. The J gene is TRBJ2-3, the V gene TRBV19; a weak D match, TRBD2 (5 bases). V lost 5 bases, J lost 0 bases, and 6 bases lay in between. The CDR3 spans 13 residues. Germline CDR1 LNHDA, CDR2 SQIVND (reference sequence).